These T cell receptor beta chains were read from a single sample in a study of T cell responses to AZD1222 COVID-19 vaccine. Here immunoSEQ multiplex PCR was the method, and the copy in TCRdb shows in-frame clones only, minus some. This table has some 150,000 clones, around 92% appearing once. The material was peripheral blood, obtained 28 days after the second AZD1222 dose. Receptors originate from an adult who received the AZD1222 COVID-19 vaccine. The CDR3 runs from the conserved cysteine through the conserved F or W. The order of the fields is D gene, J gene, V gene, clone size, CDR3 DNA, CDR3 protein. A D gene is named only where the DNA matches it firmly. Some rows have no size entry. The others give once, few or many, or a class for an expanded clone.

D gene: NA; J gene: TRBJ1-5; V gene: TRBV20-1; clone size: NA; CDR3 DNA: TGCAGTGCTGCCCAGGCCCAGCCCCAGCATTTT; CDR3 protein: CSAAQAQPQHF
D gene: TRBD1; J gene: TRBJ1-2; V gene: TRBV7-8; clone size: many; CDR3 DNA: TGTGCCAGCAGCTTACGGACAGGGGGGTTCTATGGCTACACCTTC; CDR3 protein: CASSLRTGGFYGYTF
D gene: NA; J gene: TRBJ1-2; V gene: TRBV28; clone size: NA; CDR3 DNA: TGTGCCAGCAGTTTATCTCCAGGGGCTGTGGGGTATGGCTACACCTTC; CDR3 protein: CASSLSPGAVGYGYTF
D gene: TRBD2; J gene: TRBJ2-2; V gene: TRBV9; clone size: NA; CDR3 DNA: TGTGCCAGCAGCGTAGCTTCGGTAGCGGGAGGTAACGGGGAGCTGTTTTTT; CDR3 protein: CASSVASVAGGNGELFF
D gene: NA; J gene: TRBJ1-2; V gene: TRBV10-3; clone size: once; CDR3 DNA: TGTGCCTTTCGGGGGGACTATGGCTACACCTTC; CDR3 protein: CAFRGDYGYTF
D gene: NA; J gene: TRBJ2-4; V gene: TRBV4-1; clone size: NA; CDR3 DNA: TGCGCCAGCAGCCAAGTTTCGGCAGGGGAGGGAGCCAAAAACATTCAGTACTTC; CDR3 protein: CASSQVSAGEGAKNIQYF
D gene: NA; J gene: TRBJ1-2; V gene: TRBV11-2; clone size: NA; CDR3 DNA: TGTGCCAGCAGCTTAGGGTCAGGGGTACAGTATGGCTACACCTTC; CDR3 protein: CASSLGSGVQYGYTF
D gene: NA; J gene: TRBJ2-7; V gene: TRBV10-3; clone size: NA; CDR3 DNA: TGTGCCATCAGTGGGACGGATCCGGTGACCTACGAGCAGTACTTC; CDR3 protein: CAISGTDPVTYEQYF
D gene: NA; J gene: TRBJ2-2; V gene: TRBV3-1/TRBV3-2; clone size: NA; CDR3 DNA: TGTGCCAGCAGCCAAGAACTCCTGAACACCGGGGAGCTGTTTTTT; CDR3 protein: CASSQELLNTGELFF
D gene: NA; J gene: TRBJ1-5; V gene: TRBV5-1; clone size: NA; CDR3 DNA: TGCGCCAGCAGCTCCGGCTTAAATCAGCCCCAGCATTTT; CDR3 protein: CASSSGLNQPQHF
D gene: NA; J gene: TRBJ1-4; V gene: TRBV7-9; clone size: NA; CDR3 DNA: TGTGCCAGCAGCTTAGTCTCAGGGGAAAAACTGTTTTTT; CDR3 protein: CASSLVSGEKLFF
D gene: TRBD1; J gene: TRBJ2-7; V gene: TRBV5-5; clone size: NA; CDR3 DNA: TGTGCCAGCAGCCCGACCGGGACAGGGTTCTACGAGCAGTACTTC; CDR3 protein: CASSPTGTGFYEQYF
D gene: TRBD1; J gene: TRBJ2-1; V gene: TRBV20-1; clone size: few; CDR3 DNA: TGCAGTGCTAGGGACAGGGGTGAGTTCTTC; CDR3 protein: CSARDRGEFF
D gene: NA; J gene: TRBJ1-5; V gene: TRBV12-3/TRBV12-4; clone size: NA; CDR3 DNA: TGTGCCAGCAGTTCCCAGGCCGCGCCCCAGCATTTT; CDR3 protein: CASSSQAAPQHF
D gene: NA; J gene: TRBJ1-6; V gene: TRBV6-1; clone size: NA; CDR3 DNA: TGTGCCAGCAGTGAGATTGGGATCTCCTATAATTCACCCCTCCACTTT; CDR3 protein: CASSEIGISYNSPLHF
D gene: TRBD1; J gene: TRBJ1-4; V gene: TRBV7-8; clone size: NA; CDR3 DNA: TGTGCCAGCAGCCAAATGTCGGGACAGGGGGAAAAACTGTTTTTT; CDR3 protein: CASSQMSGQGEKLFF
D gene: TRBD1; J gene: TRBJ1-1; V gene: TRBV9; clone size: NA; CDR3 DNA: TGTGCCAGCAGCGCCTCGGGACAGGGATGGGGCACTGAAGCTTTCTTT; CDR3 protein: CASSASGQGWGTEAFF
D gene: TRBD2; J gene: TRBJ2-1; V gene: TRBV14; clone size: NA; CDR3 DNA: TGTGCCAGCAGCCTACGGACTAGCGGGATATACAATGAGCAGTTCTTC; CDR3 protein: CASSLRTSGIYNEQFF
D gene: TRBD2; J gene: TRBJ2-1; V gene: TRBV27; clone size: NA; CDR3 DNA: TGTGCCAGCAGTCCGCTAGCGGGAGTGTACAATGAGCAGTTCTTC; CDR3 protein: CASSPLAGVYNEQFF
D gene: TRBD2; J gene: TRBJ2-2; V gene: TRBV9; clone size: NA; CDR3 DNA: TGTGCCAGCAGCACCCTAGCGGGCCTGAACACCGGGGAGCTGTTTTTT; CDR3 protein: CASSTLAGLNTGELFF
D gene: NA; J gene: TRBJ2-7; V gene: TRBV6-5; clone size: NA; CDR3 DNA: TGTGCCACCTTGGGGCAGGGGCCCTACGAGCAGTACTTC; CDR3 protein: CATLGQGPYEQYF
D gene: TRBD1; J gene: TRBJ2-7; V gene: TRBV19; clone size: NA; CDR3 DNA: TGTGCCAGTAGTGACAGGGGCTACGAGCAGTACTTC; CDR3 protein: CASSDRGYEQYF
D gene: NA; J gene: TRBJ1-1; V gene: TRBV18; clone size: NA; CDR3 DNA: TGTGCCAGCTCCCCAGGTGGGAACACTGAAGCTTTCTTT; CDR3 protein: CASSPGGNTEAFF
D gene: NA; J gene: TRBJ1-5; V gene: TRBV20-1; clone size: NA; CDR3 DNA: TGCAGTGCTAGTATCGAGAAGGGTAGCTACAATCAGCCCCAGCATTTT; CDR3 protein: CSASIEKGSYNQPQHF
D gene: NA; J gene: TRBJ2-7; V gene: TRBV28; clone size: NA; CDR3 DNA: TGTGCCAGCAGTTTTAGGGCGACAGGAACCTACGAGCAGTACTTC; CDR3 protein: CASSFRATGTYEQYF
D gene: NA; J gene: TRBJ1-2; V gene: TRBV2; clone size: NA; CDR3 DNA: TGTGCCAGCAGTGAAGGACGGGCAGGGATTGGCTACACCTTC; CDR3 protein: CASSEGRAGIGYTF
D gene: NA; J gene: TRBJ2-2; V gene: TRBV6-5; clone size: once; CDR3 DNA: TGTGCCAGCAAGTCGGCAGTGCCGAACACCGGGGAGCTGTTTTTT; CDR3 protein: CASKSAVPNTGELFF
D gene: TRBD2; J gene: TRBJ2-5; V gene: TRBV4-1; clone size: NA; CDR3 DNA: TGCGCCAGCAGCCAAGTGATGGGACTAGCGGGAGGGGGGGAGACCCAGTACTTC; CDR3 protein: CASSQVMGLAGGGETQYF
D gene: TRBD2; J gene: TRBJ2-7; V gene: TRBV28; clone size: NA; CDR3 DNA: TGTGCCAGCAGTTTCAGCGGGACCTTCTCCTACGAGCAGTACTTC; CDR3 protein: CASSFSGTFSYEQYF
D gene: TRBD2; J gene: TRBJ2-7; V gene: TRBV19; clone size: once; CDR3 DNA: TGTGCCAGTAGTATAGAACTAGCGGGAGGCTACGAGCAGTACTTC; CDR3 protein: CASSIELAGGYEQYF
D gene: TRBD1; J gene: TRBJ1-2; V gene: TRBV9; clone size: NA; CDR3 DNA: TGTGCCAGCAGCGTAGCTGGGGACAGGATGAACTATGGCTACACCTTC; CDR3 protein: CASSVAGDRMNYGYTF
D gene: TRBD1; J gene: TRBJ2-6; V gene: TRBV18; clone size: NA; CDR3 DNA: TGTGCCAGCTCCCCAACAGGGGGAAACTCTGGGGCCAACGTCCTGACTTTC; CDR3 protein: CASSPTGGNSGANVLTF
D gene: TRBD1; J gene: TRBJ1-1; V gene: TRBV28; clone size: NA; CDR3 DNA: TGTGCCAGCAGTTCAGTCAGGGGGGTAGCTTTCTTT; CDR3 protein: CASSSVRGVAFF
D gene: NA; J gene: TRBJ2-1; V gene: TRBV27; clone size: NA; CDR3 DNA: TGTGCCAGCAGTTTTTTACGAGGTTCCTACAATGAGCAGTTCTTC; CDR3 protein: CASSFLRGSYNEQFF
D gene: NA; J gene: TRBJ1-2; V gene: TRBV28; clone size: NA; CDR3 DNA: TGTGCCAGCAGGCAGACTACTAACTATGGCTACACCTTC; CDR3 protein: CASRQTTNYGYTF
D gene: NA; J gene: TRBJ2-1; V gene: TRBV24-1; clone size: once; CDR3 DNA: TGTGCCACCAGTGATCTCTTGCAGGGCCAGTTCTTC; CDR3 protein: CATSDLLQGQFF
D gene: TRBD1; J gene: TRBJ2-3; V gene: TRBV11-2; clone size: NA; CDR3 DNA: TGTGCCAGCAGCATCGGACAGGGGGGCACAGATACGCAGTATTTT; CDR3 protein: CASSIGQGGTDTQYF